A selection of T cell receptor beta chains follows, all from one sample in a study of cytotoxic CD8 clonotypes in ibrutinib-treated CLL. Clones were read by immunoSEQ multiplex PCR, and TCRdb kept only the in-frame ones, dropping some. The sample holds more than 45,000 clones, around four fifths seen once. Material: PBMCs, obtained after 24 months of ibrutinib treatment. Every receptor here comes from a human donor with chronic lymphocytic leukemia. The CDR3 runs from the conserved cysteine through the conserved F or W. D genes are given only for firm matches. Clone size is stated in some rows and not others, as once, few, many or a class when expanded.

TRBV28	once	TRBJ2-5	.	TGTGCCACCCTGTCAGGGGATATATCGGGGGAGACCCAGTACTTC	CATLSGDISGETQYF
TRBV4-2	.	TRBJ1-2	.	TGTGCCAGCAGCCAAGATGAGTGGACAGTCTATGGCTACACCTTC	CASSQDEWTVYGYTF
TRBV5-1	.	TRBJ2-2	.	TGCGCCAGCAGCAACGGACAGACCACCGGGGAGCTGTTTTTT	CASSNGQTTGELFF
TRBV28	.	TRBJ2-4	.	TGTGCCAGCAGTACGCGACAGAGAAGGGGCATTCAGTACTTC	CASSTRQRRGIQYF
TRBV6-1	.	TRBJ2-1	.	TGTGCCAGCAGTGTCCGGGGCGATCGACAGTTCTTC	CASSVRGDRQFF
TRBV30	few	TRBJ2-3	.	TGTGCCTCGAGCACAGGGAGTCCAGATACGCAGTATTTT	CASSTGSPDTQYF
TRBV7-2	.	TRBJ2-7	TRBD2	TGTGCCAGCAGCGCCACGGGAGGGTCCTACGAGCAGTACTTC	CASSATGGSYEQYF
TRBV19	.	TRBJ2-1	.	TGTGCCAGTAGTCCACGGGACTGGCTAGGGGATGAGCAGTTCTTC	CASSPRDWLGDEQFF
TRBV10-3	.	TRBJ2-7	TRBD1	TGTGCCATCAGGCCGGGGACAGGGGCCTACGAGCAGTACTTC	CAIRPGTGAYEQYF
TRBV2	.	TRBJ2-7	.	TGTGCCAGCAGCGTTCTGGAGCAGTACTTC	CASSVLEQYF
TRBV23-1	.	TRBJ2-3	.	TGCGCCAGCAGTCAATCAGGTCCGGATACGCAGTATTTT	CASSQSGPDTQYF
TRBV18	.	TRBJ2-7	TRBD1	TGTGCCAGCTCATCAACCCAGGGGGTACGATCCTACGAGCAGTACTTC	CASSSTQGVRSYEQYF
TRBV28	.	TRBJ2-3	.	TGTGCCAGCAACCCCGGCAGAGGTTCTACTAGCACAGATACGCAGTATTTT	CASNPGRGSTSTDTQYF
TRBV18	.	TRBJ1-4	.	TGTGCCAGCTCACCGGGATTTGTCGGGGAAAAACTGTTTTTT	CASSPGFVGEKLFF
TRBV6-6	.	TRBJ2-2	.	TGTGCCAGCACCCCACAGGGTCCCGGGGAGCTGTTTTTT	CASTPQGPGELFF
TRBV7-2	.	TRBJ1-2	.	TGTGCCAGCAGCTTATACGGAAGGGGATATGGCTACACCTTC	CASSLYGRGYGYTF
TRBV9	once	TRBJ1-3	.	TGTGCCAGCAGCGTAGAGTGGAGCTCTGGAAACACCATATATTTT	CASSVEWSSGNTIYF
TRBV7-2	.	TRBJ1-5	TRBD1	TGTGCCAGCAGCCGAGACAGGGGAGGGTGGCAGCCCCAGCATTTT	CASSRDRGGWQPQHF
TRBV28	.	TRBJ2-1	.	TGTGCCAGCAGTCCTGGTCAGGGACCCAATGAGCAGTTCTTC	CASSPGQGPNEQFF
TRBV7-9	.	TRBJ1-2	TRBD1	TGTGCCAGCAGCCAACCCCGGGACAGGGTGAAAGCAGACTATGGCTACACCTTC	CASSQPRDRVKADYGYTF
TRBV5-1	.	TRBJ1-2	.	TGCGCCAGCAGCTCGGCAGGGGTGGGCTACACCTTC	CASSSAGVGYTF
TRBV11-3	.	TRBJ2-5	TRBD1	TGTGCCAGCAGCTTAGCGGGACAGGGACAAGAGACCCAGTACTTC	CASSLAGQGQETQYF
TRBV30	.	TRBJ1-5	.	TGTGCCTGGAGTTCAGGGGAGATAGGCAATCAGCCCCAGCATTTT	CAWSSGEIGNQPQHF
TRBV4-1	few	TRBJ2-1	.	TGCGCCAGCAGCCCAAGAGGTACCAATGAGCAGTTCTTC	CASSPRGTNEQFF
TRBV6-1	.	TRBJ2-1	TRBD1	TGTGCCAGCCGGGACAGGGGTGAGAATGAGCAGTTCTTC	CASRDRGENEQFF
TRBV29-1	.	TRBJ1-2	TRBD1	TGCAGCGTGGAAGACAGGGGGAGAGGCAACTATGGCTACACCTTC	CSVEDRGRGNYGYTF
TRBV27	.	TRBJ2-7	TRBD1	TGTGCCAGCAGTCGGACAGGGTACTACGAGCAGTACTTC	CASSRTGYYEQYF
TRBV6-6	.	TRBJ2-2	.	TGTGCCAGCAACCCCCCAACTCCTACCGGGGAGCTGTTTTTT	CASNPPTPTGELFF
TRBV5-4	.	TRBJ1-3	.	TGTGCCAGCAGCTTGGCGGGGGCCTCTGGAAACACCATATATTTT	CASSLAGASGNTIYF
TRBV9	.	TRBJ2-7	.	TGTGCCAGCAGCGCCTCTTTCTACGAGCAGTACTTC	CASSASFYEQYF
TRBV7-9	.	TRBJ2-5	.	TGTGCCAGCAGCTTTAGCGCGGCTCAAGAGACCCAGTACTTC	CASSFSAAQETQYF
TRBV5-5	.	TRBJ1-3	TRBD1	TGTGCCAGCAGCTCCCAGGGGGCTGGAAACACCATATATTTT	CASSSQGAGNTIYF
TRBV7-9	.	TRBJ2-5	TRBD1	TGTGCCGGACAGGGGACACAAGAGACCCAGTACTTC	CAGQGTQETQYF
TRBV30	.	TRBJ1-2	TRBD1	TGTGCCTGGATTACAGGGGGCCCTGGCTACACCTTC	CAWITGGPGYTF
TRBV4-1	.	TRBJ2-1	.	TGCGCCAGCAGCCAAGTCTGGGATCGGTCCTACAATGAGCAGTTCTTC	CASSQVWDRSYNEQFF
TRBV18	.	TRBJ2-7	.	TGTGCCAGCTCACCAGGCAGGGCCGAGCAGTACTTC	CASSPGRAEQYF
TRBV11-1	.	TRBJ2-3	TRBD2	TGTGCCAGCAGCCGTTGGGGGGGGAGCGGCATTAGCACGCAGTATTTT	CASSRWGGSGISTQYF